This T cell receptor beta chain was identified during a study of regulatory T cells in long-lasting Graves disease. Across the whole study: Persistent Graves' disease denoted over 5 years of antithyroid drugs plus positive TSH receptor antibodies. Whole-study findings and limits: Rather than thyroid tissue, only peripheral blood underwent study. When disease was persistent, TRBV28, TRBJ1-2 and TRBJ2-5 were the favored segments.

CDR3 length: 12 amino acids. V lost 3 bases and J 5 bases, leaving 7 bases between the germline ends. With respect to this clonotype: The antigen is undetermined.

Building of the TCR beta libraries involved iRepertoire HTBI primers and Arm-PCR of CDR3 regions. From the multiplex PCR reads, TCRdb called clonotypes with MiXCR, one entry per CDR3 protein. This table has about 300,000 distinct CDR3 sequences, around 23% appearing once. Time point reported: persistent/refractory GD, antithyroid drugs over 5 years with positive TRAb. PBMCs provided the RNA from which the TCR library was made. In this cohort, patients came from an endocrinology department located in Xi'an, China. This clonotype was obtained from a female donor with Graves disease. Specimen: peripheral blood mononuclear cells (PBMCs), collected when the disease was refractory, from a patient treated with antithyroid drugs. V is TRBV12-3 or TRBV12-4 and J is TRBJ2-5; the D call may be TRBD1 or TRBD2 (5 bases each). CDR3 nucleotides: TGTGCCAGCAGTTTCGAGGGGGAGACCCAGTACTTC. Translated, it gives CASSFEGETQYF.